This record covers a single T cell receptor (beta chain). Data came from immunoSEQ multiplex PCR; TCRdb stores just in-frame clones and leaves some out. Found here are approximately 13,000 clones, roughly 89% of them singletons; the top ten hold around 15%. The CDR3 length is 13 residues. Germline lookup yields CDR1 SGHDT and CDR2 YYEEEE. With 4 bases removed from V and 9 bases from J, the gap between germline ends came to 17 bases. The data originate from a study of blood T cell repertoires in COVID-19. Background on the study: Sources were T cells, B-cell-depleted T cells, or PBMCs; the material itself was cDNA or gDNA.

Source material: peripheral blood. The J gene is TRBJ2-7, the V gene TRBV5-6, with D possibly matching TRBD2 (5 bases). This clonotype was obtained from a human donor with active COVID-19. The donor label of this sample is uncertain. The CDR3 reads CASSPRARLGQYF. The CDR3, as DNA: TGTGCCAGCAGCCCGCGGGCCCGTCTTGGGCAGTACTTC.